Below are 30 T cell receptor beta chains sequenced from a single sample in a study of T cells in Graves' hyperthyroidism and ophthalmopathy. What was amplified from RNA transcripts were TCR beta CDR3 regions. An initial round of RT-PCR targeting the TCR CDR3 relied on the HTBI primer set. TCRdb reanalysed the multiplex PCR reads using MiXCR and keeps one entry per CDR3 protein. The repertoire has about 640,000 distinct CDR3 sequences, 20% of them found once; the top ten carry under 35%. The sample consisted of blood. The receptors come from a man aged 25 to 45 with Graves' ophthalmopathy.

This sequence joins TRBV19 and TRBJ1-1; D unclear. The CDR3 runs to 13 residues. V was clipped by 7 bases and J by 1 base, with 10 bases between them. Germline CDR1 LNHDA, CDR2 SQIVND (reference sequence). The chain's CDR3 is CASTPSENTEAFF. The CDR3 DNA reads TGTGCCAGTACCCCGAGCGAGAACACTGAAGCTTTCTTT.

This clonotype was found a few times. The chain employs TRBV11-2 and TRBJ2-2; perhaps TRBD2 as D (6 bases). The germline V gene encodes CDR1 SGHAT and CDR2 FQNNGV. This CDR3 is built from 15 residues. V lost 0 bases to trimming and J lost 7 bases, with 12 bases between them. This CDR3 is CASSLDPGVDGELFF. DNA of the CDR3: TGTGCCAGCAGCTTAGACCCGGGAGTTGACGGGGAGCTGTTTTTT.

The rearrangement links TRBV4-1 to TRBJ2-7; D possibly corresponds to TRBD2 (5 bases). This CDR3 region has 14 residues. Germline CDR1 is MGHRA and CDR2 is YSYEKL. V lost 2 bases and J 7 bases, leaving 15 bases between the germline ends. The chain's CDR3 is CASSQTTLSGEQYF. In DNA form, the CDR3 reads TGCGCCAGCAGCCAAACCACCCTCAGCGGAGAGCAGTACTTC.

This clonotype was seen more than once but under ten times. The chain couples TRBV7-2 to TRBJ2-5; D perhaps matches TRBD2 (5 bases). This CDR3 has 15 residues. Trimming stripped 2 bases from V and 4 bases from J, with 14 bases between. Germline V gene data show CDR1 as SGHTA and CDR2 as FQGNSA. The CDR3: CASSLRQVGRETQYF. CDR3 nucleotide sequence: TGTGCCAGCAGCTTAAGGCAGGTGGGGAGAGAGACCCAGTACTTC.

This clonotype was detected only a few times. V usage is TRBV28 and J usage is TRBJ1-6, with D tentatively TRBD1 (5 bases). Germline V CDR1 and CDR2: MDHEN, SYDVKM. The CDR3 contains 13 residues. Trimming cost V 4 bases and J 10 bases, with 11 bases left between them. The CDR3 protein is CASSSQGRSPLHF. The CDR3 DNA reads TGTGCCAGCAGTTCGCAGGGAAGGTCACCCCTCCACTTT.

V and J are TRBV4-2 and TRBJ1-2; TRBD1 might be the D (5 bases). V was cut by 0 bases and J by 8 bases, with 13 bases left in between. The germline gives CDR1 LGHNA, CDR2 YNFKEQ. The CDR3 is 14 residues long. CDR3 coding DNA: TGTGCCAGCAGCCAAGATAGGGGCAGGGACGGCTACACCTTC. It translates to CASSQDRGRDGYTF.

This chain's CDR3 is CSAPSGTGILSYNEQFF. The CDR3 nucleotides are TGCAGTGCTCCCTCCGGGACAGGGATTTTGTCCTACAATGAGCAGTTCTTC. The chain joins TRBV20-1 to TRBJ2-1, with 9 bases fitting TRBD1. V was clipped by 5 bases and J by 1 base; unmatched bases: 12. CDR3 size: 17 residues. Germline V lookup: CDR1 DFQATT, CDR2 SNEGSKA (reference sequence).

This chain connects TRBV10-1 to TRBJ1-6; D ambiguous. Trimming pared 0 bases from V and 7 bases from J, leaving 7 bases between. Germline V CDR1 and CDR2: WNHNN, SYGVQD (reference sequence). CDR3 length equals 14 residues. CDR3 DNA sequence: TGCGCCAGCAGTGAGTCGACGTGGAATTCACCCCTCCACTTT. This translates into CASSESTWNSPLHF.

V usage is TRBV28 and J usage is TRBJ2-5; a possible D gene is TRBD2 (5 bases). CDR1 is MDHEN, CDR2 SYDVKM, per germline. The V end lost 7 bases, the J end lost 9 bases, and 12 bases lay between the germline ends. This CDR3 comprises 11 residues. The CDR3 sequence: CASTSWESQYF. The DNA of the CDR3 is TGTGCCAGCACTAGTTGGGAGTCCCAGTACTTC.

The table lists this clonotype with a few counts. The chain joins TRBV29-1 to TRBJ1-1; 8 nucleotides line up with TRBD1. This CDR3 has 16 amino acids. With V trimmed by 4 bases and J by 1 base, 11 bases remained unmatched. The germline CDR1 and CDR2 sequences are SQVTM and ANQGSEA. The CDR3 protein is CSVGDPGGVWNTEAFF. The CDR3 region has the DNA TGCAGCGTTGGGGATCCAGGGGGCGTATGGAACACTGAAGCTTTCTTT.

The chain is built from TRBV6-1 and TRBJ1-4, with TRBD1 identical over 8 bases. The germline gives CDR1 MNHNS, CDR2 SASEGT. CDR3 length: 15 amino acids. J gave up 7 bases and V 3 bases, and 7 bases lay outside the gene matches. CDR3 in DNA: TGTGCCAGCAGTGACCGGGACAGGCCCCCTGAAAAACTGTTTTTT. Its translation is CASSDRDRPPEKLFF.

This clonotype appeared many times. The V gene is TRBV12-3 or TRBV12-4, the J gene TRBJ2-1; the D is unclear. V shed 5 bases and J shed 8 bases, with 19 bases lying between them. The CDR3 has 15 residues. The CDR3 loop reads CASSPRTSAHYEQFF. As DNA, the CDR3 is TGTGCCAGCAGTCCCCGAACGTCTGCTCATTATGAGCAGTTCTTC.

V and J are TRBV15 and TRBJ2-5, with 10 bases fitting TRBD2. After removal of 4 bases from V and 4 bases from J, the junction contained 12 bases not matched to a gene. This CDR3 is 17 amino acids long. The V gene's germline CDR1 is LNHNV and CDR2 YYDKDF (reference sequence). CDR3 nucleotide sequence: TGTGCCACCAGCAAAGCTGCTAGCGGGAGTAAAGGAGAGACCCAGTACTTC. This codes for CATSKAASGSKGETQYF.

The chain employs TRBV5-1 and TRBJ1-2; no clear D. Germline CDR1 is SGHRS and CDR2 is YFSETQ. The CDR3 totals 13 residues. The ends were cut back, 2 bases at V and 4 bases at J, with 9 bases in the middle. In DNA form, the CDR3 reads TGCGCCAGCAGCTTCCCGGCGGGCTATGGCTACACCTTC. Encoded protein: CASSFPAGYGYTF. The full variable domain, rest sourced from reference TRBV5-1 and TRBJ1-2, is KAGVTQTPRYLIKTRGQQVTLSCSPISGHRSVSWYQQTPGQGLQFLFEYFSETQRNKGNFPGRFSGRQFSNSRSEMNVSTLELGDSALYLCASSFPAGYGYTFGSGTRLTVV.

The table lists this clonotype with a count of one. The chain carries TRBV5-5 and TRBJ2-1; 11 positions agree with TRBD2. J was trimmed by 3 bases and V by 5 bases; bases with no gene match: 4. The germline V gene has CDR1 SGHKS and CDR2 YYEKEE (reference sequence). This CDR3 contains 15 residues. Here the CDR3 DNA reads TGTGCCAGCAGGGGGACTAGCGGCTTCTACAATGAGCAGTTCTTC. It encodes CASRGTSGFYNEQFF.

As to this clonotype: A much larger clone lies one base from this, so it may be a read error. The chain employs TRBV10-3 and TRBJ1-2; 8 bases fit TRBD1. Looked up from germline, CDR1 is ENHRY and CDR2 is SYGVKD. The CDR3 consists of 13 residues. Germline trimming cut 5 bases from V and 8 bases from J; bases unmatched to any gene: 7. This CDR3 reads CAISQGQGGGYTF. Written as DNA, the CDR3 is TGTGCCATCAGTCAAGGACAGGGAGGAGGCTACACCTTC.

The gene calls are TRBV4-3 and TRBJ1-2; tentatively, D is TRBD1 (5 bases). The germline gives CDR1 LGHNA, CDR2 YSLEER. CDR3 length: 19 residues. V shed 0 bases and J shed 1 base, with 21 bases lying between them. CDR3 sequence reads: CASSQEGSLRDDRNYGYTF. The DNA for the CDR3 is TGCGCCAGCAGCCAAGAAGGGAGCTTGAGGGACGATCGTAACTATGGCTACACCTTC.

The chain carries TRBV6-6 and TRBJ2-7, with a weak D call TRBD1 (6 bases). V lost 0 bases, J lost 2 bases, and 11 bases lay in between. The germline V gene encodes CDR1 MNHNY and CDR2 SVGAGI (reference sequence). CDR3 size: 15 residues. The CDR3 sequence: CASSYSYQGTYEQYF. The CDR3, as DNA: TGTGCCAGCAGTTACTCATACCAGGGGACCTACGAGCAGTACTTC.

The genes are TRBV5-4 and TRBJ2-5; D possibly corresponds to TRBD2 (5 bases). The germline V gene has CDR1 SGHNT and CDR2 YYREEE (reference sequence). Trimming stripped 4 bases from V and 7 bases from J, with 17 bases between. The CDR3 totals 14 residues. The CDR3 nucleotides are TGTGCCAGCAGCCCGCAAGACTACCCCGGGACCCAGTACTTC. Amino acids: CASSPQDYPGTQYF.

This clonotype was found a few times. The chain has TRBV6-5 and TRBJ2-3; D possibly corresponds to TRBD2 (5 bases). The germline gives CDR1 MNHEY, CDR2 SVGAGI. Trimming shortened V by 0 bases and J by 6 bases, and 10 bases separated the two germline ends. The CDR3 totals 14 residues. In nucleotides, the CDR3 is TGTGCCAGCAGTTACTCCCGGGAAGGGGATACGCAGTATTTT. This sequence encodes CASSYSREGDTQYF.

The CDR3 DNA reads as TGTGCCAGCATTTCCGTCGGGCCTTTCTCACCCCTCCACTTT. Translating gives CASISVGPFSPLHF. The rearrangement joins TRBV2 to TRBJ1-6; D gene uncertain. V lost 7 bases and J lost 10, with 17 bases in between. Germline V lookup: CDR1 SNHLY, CDR2 FYNNEI. The CDR3 consists of 14 residues.

V gene TRBV20-1 combines with J gene TRBJ2-1; 10 bases match TRBD2. Germline V gives CDR1 DFQATT, CDR2 SNEGSKA (reference sequence). The V gene end was trimmed by 3 bases and the J gene end by 7 bases; junction bases not matched to a gene: 9. The CDR3 has 15 amino acids. Here the CDR3 DNA reads TGCAGTGCTAGGCCAAGGGGACTAGCGACAAATGAGCAGTTCTTC. Translated: CSARPRGLATNEQFF.

At least ten counts were recorded for this clonotype. The CDR3 loop is CASSTQGYTEAFF. CDR3 nucleotide sequence: TGTGCCAGCAGTACCCAGGGTTACACTGAAGCTTTCTTT. V is TRBV28 and J is TRBJ1-1; D perhaps matches TRBD1 (5 bases). V lost 5 bases to trimming and J lost 3 bases, with 10 bases between them. The CDR3 is made up of 13 amino acids. Germline V gene data show CDR1 as MDHEN and CDR2 as SYDVKM.

This clonotype was seen many times. This rearrangement joins TRBV11-2 to TRBJ2-3; no definite D call. Germline V CDR1 and CDR2: SGHAT, FQNNGV. Trimming pared 0 bases from V and 3 bases from J, leaving 4 bases between. The CDR3 sequence is 13 residues long. CDR3 loop: CASSLDRTDTQYF. The DNA of the CDR3 is TGTGCCAGCAGCTTAGATCGAACAGATACGCAGTATTTT.

CDR3 loop: CSALFSGREITGELFF. CDR3 DNA sequence: TGCAGTGCTTTATTTAGCGGGAGAGAGATCACCGGGGAGCTGTTTTTT. This chain connects TRBV20-1 to TRBJ2-2; 9 nucleotides align to TRBD2. V lost 5 bases and J lost 4; bases outside the gene matches: 11. The CDR3 contains 16 residues. Germline V gene data show CDR1 as DFQATT and CDR2 as SNEGSKA (reference sequence).

This clonotype was detected ten times or more. CDR3 sequence: CASSLEQVGNTEAFF. In nucleotides, the CDR3 is TGCGCCAGCAGCTTGGAACAGGTGGGGAACACTGAAGCTTTCTTT. V and J are TRBV5-1 and TRBJ1-1, with D maybe TRBD1 (5 bases). The length of the CDR3 is 15 residues. The germline gives CDR1 SGHRS, CDR2 YFSETQ. Trimming left V 0 bases short and J 1 base short, with 10 bases between.

The rearrangement links TRBV6-1 to TRBJ1-4; no reliable D call. The CDR3 extends over 14 amino acids. The germline gives CDR1 MNHNS, CDR2 SASEGT. Trimming left V 6 bases short and J 3 bases short, with 11 bases between. Written as DNA, the CDR3 is TGTGCCAGCAGGCTCGGCGGGTCTAATGAAAAACTGTTTTTT. It yields the protein CASRLGGSNEKLFF.

J is TRBJ1-2 and V is TRBV30; D ambiguous. CDR1 is GTSNPN and CDR2 is SVGIG in the germline V gene (reference sequence). The CDR3 loop spans 17 amino acids. V was cut by 0 bases and J by 8 bases, with 25 bases left in between. The CDR3 sequence is CAWSVLGRASLGYGYTF. The CDR3 coding sequence is TGTGCCTGGAGTGTTTTGGGTCGGGCCTCCTTGGGATACGGCTACACCTTC.

CDR3 nucleotide sequence: TGTGCCAGCAGTGAAGGGACATTTAATCAGCCCCAGCATTTT. Its translation is CASSEGTFNQPQHF. The chain employs TRBV6-1 and TRBJ1-5, with D possibly being TRBD1 (5 bases). Germline CDR1 reads MNHNS; CDR2 reads SASEGT. With 1 base removed from V and 4 bases from J, the gap between germline ends came to 8 bases. This CDR3 has 14 amino acids.

In its sample, this clonotype was seen many times. The CDR3 spells CASSFDGLYGYTF. CDR3 bases: TGTGCCAGCAGCTTCGACGGCCTCTATGGCTACACCTTC. The chain carries TRBV11-2 and TRBJ1-2, with no clear D. CDR3 size: 13 residues. Germline lookup yields CDR1 SGHAT and CDR2 FQNNGV. The V and J ends lost 3 bases and 4 bases respectively, with 9 bases between them.